The clone carrying this TCR beta chain was observed a handful of times. Antigen: not known. The treatment is: oral pan-JAK inhibitor, 5-10 mg twice daily. Peripheral blood, together with lesional scalp punch biopsies, was collected from alopecia areata patients. Sequencing templates came from extracted RNA that was reverse transcribed into cDNA. The protocol was immunoSEQ multiplex PCR, while the TCRdb copy is restricted to in-frame clones and leaves out a portion. The table has some 100,000 clones, roughly 46% seen once; the top ten hold roughly 18%. CDR1 is SGDLS, CDR2 YYNGEE, per germline. This CDR3 region has 15 residues. V was pared by 3 bases and J by 5 bases, with 7 bases of the junction left unmatched. The data stem from a study of CD8+ T cells in alopecia areata. Looking at the study overall: Tofacitinib therapy took 6 to 18 months; 6 months off drug came after. Broader study findings: Lesional tissue from the scalp (especially in alopecia totalis/universalis) showed higher clonality than normal scalp. Tofacitinib produced a significant decrease in scalp clonality and in expanded CD8+ clones among the top 100.

The TCR originated in a human donor with alopecia areata. This rearrangement joins TRBV9 to TRBJ2-1, with 8 bases lining up with TRBD2. The starting material was CD8+ T cells sorted from blood, obtained at week 24, from a patient treated with tofacitinib. This chain's CDR3 is CASSATGLGNNEQFF. The CDR3 region has the DNA TGTGCCAGCAGCGCAACGGGACTAGGTAACAATGAGCAGTTCTTC.